Each of the 15 T cell receptor beta chains below was sequenced from the same sample in a study of blood T cell repertoires in COVID-19. Clones were sequenced by immunoSEQ multiplex PCR, and TCRdb holds only the in-frame ones, with some missing. The data hold approximately 65,000 clones, with roughly 84% observed a single time. Material: peripheral blood. The receptors here all came from a woman of 80 years or more with active or convalescent COVID-19.

The rearrangement uses TRBV20-1 and TRBJ1-2; possibly TRBD1 for D (5 bases). V was trimmed by 5 bases and J by 7 bases, leaving 11 bases between them. This CDR3 is 11 amino acids long. CDR1 and CDR2 from the germline V gene are DFQATT and SNEGSKA (reference sequence). The CDR3 region is CSAGGEAGYTF. CDR3 nucleotide sequence: TGCAGTGCTGGGGGGGAAGCTGGCTACACCTTC.

The genes are TRBV6-1 and TRBJ1-3, with D hard to call. Germline assignment: CDR1 MNHNS and CDR2 SASEGT. V was pared by 1 base and J by 3 bases, with 4 bases between. This CDR3 contains 13 residues. This chain's CDR3 is CASSEVSGNTIYF. As DNA, the CDR3 is TGTGCCAGCAGTGAAGTTAGTGGAAACACCATATATTTT.

CDR3 nucleotide sequence: TGTGCCAGCAGATCAACAGGGTTCGGGGAGCTGTTTTTT. It specifies CASRSTGFGELFF. V and J are TRBV28 and TRBJ2-2, with D perhaps TRBD1 (6 bases). The germline V gene encodes CDR1 MDHEN and CDR2 SYDVKM. The CDR3 contains 13 residues. Trimming took 6 bases from V and 7 from J, leaving 12 bases between them.

V gene TRBV5-6 combines with J gene TRBJ2-3; the match to TRBD2 covers 9 bases. Unmatched junction bases numbered 8, after V lost 1 base and J lost 5 bases. Germline V gene lookup returns CDR1 SGHDT and CDR2 YYEEEE. This CDR3 contains 16 residues. The CDR3 DNA follows: TGTGCCAGCAGCTTGTCCCTAGCGGGGAGGGGAGATACGCAGTATTTT. Translated: CASSLSLAGRGDTQYF.

The rearrangement links TRBV2 to TRBJ1-2, with 7 bases matching TRBD1. This CDR3 has 16 amino acids. Trimming removed 8 bases from V and 8 bases from J; junction bases left unmatched: 20. CDR1 and CDR2 (germline): SNHLY, FYNNEI. CDR3 coding DNA: TGTGCCAGCTATGGGGACAGAGACGTCCTGAAAGTGGGCTACACCTTC. It translates to CASYGDRDVLKVGYTF.

This clone turned up a few times. The rearrangement joins TRBV6-5 to TRBJ1-2; 12 positions match TRBD1. CDR3 length: 15 amino acids. CDR1 and CDR2 from the germline V gene are MNHEY and SVGAGI. J gave up 8 bases and V 6 bases, and 10 bases lay outside the gene matches. The CDR3, as DNA: TGTGCCAGCAGGGTAATGGGGACAGGGGGCCAGGGCTACACCTTC. This codes for CASRVMGTGGQGYTF.

This clone was seen once. This chain's CDR3 is CASSIRGLGSTNEKLFF. CDR3 in DNA: TGTGCCAGTAGTATAAGGGGACTTGGATCAACTAATGAAAAACTGTTTTTT. This chain links TRBV19 with TRBJ1-4; the D gene is possibly TRBD1 (5 bases). This CDR3 is built from 17 residues. The germline CDR1 and CDR2 sequences are LNHDA and SQIVND (reference sequence). Deletions cut 2 bases from V and 0 bases from J, with 13 bases between.

V is TRBV7-9 and J is TRBJ1-1; 12 bases line up with TRBD1. There are 17 residues in the CDR3. Germline CDR1 is SEHNR and CDR2 is FQNEAQ (reference sequence). V trimming: 6 bases; J trimming: 1 base; junction bases outside the gene matches: 9. This CDR3 reads CASSPGTGGIRNTEAFF. CDR3 nucleotide sequence: TGTGCCAGCAGTCCAGGGACAGGGGGCATTCGGAACACTGAAGCTTTCTTT.

V usage is TRBV9 and J usage is TRBJ1-3; 7 nucleotides align to TRBD1. Germline loops: CDR1 SGDLS, CDR2 YYNGEE. V shed 6 bases, J shed 0 bases, and the junction held 6 bases outside the gene matches. The CDR3 extends over 15 amino acids. The CDR3 DNA sequence: TGTGCCAGCACGCGGGACAGTTTCTCTGGAAACACCATATATTTT. Its protein is CASTRDSFSGNTIYF. Full variable domain (missing parts from reference TRBV9 and TRBJ1-3): DSGVTQTPKHLITATGQRVTLRCSPRSGDLSVYWYQQSLDQGLQFLIQYYNGEERAKGNILERFSAQQFPDLHSELNLSSLELGDSALYFCASTRDSFSGNTIYFGEGSWLTVV.

This CDR3 reads CASSFGQGEQFF. DNA of the CDR3: TGTGCCAGCAGCTTCGGACAGGGTGAGCAGTTCTTC. The V gene is TRBV7-3, the J gene TRBJ2-1, with 8 bases fitting TRBD1. The germline V gene has CDR1 SGHTA and CDR2 FQGTGA. The CDR3 is 12 residues long. Unmatched junction bases numbered 1, after V lost 3 bases and J lost 9 bases.

The chain has TRBV2 and TRBJ2-1; 10 bases map to TRBD2. In germline, CDR1 is SNHLY, CDR2 FYNNEI. The CDR3 length is 16 residues. Unmatched junction bases numbered 8, after V lost 6 bases and J lost 3 bases. CDR3 DNA: TGTGCCAGCAGCGCTACTAGCGGGGCCCTCTACAATGAGCAGTTCTTC. It is translated as CASSATSGALYNEQFF.

The chain has TRBV3-1 (or the pseudogene TRBV3-2) and TRBJ1-2; 11 bases agree with TRBD1. Germline values: CDR1 LGHDT, CDR2 YNNKEL (reference sequence). This CDR3 spans 13 amino acids. Unmatched junction bases numbered 3, after V lost 4 bases and J lost 8 bases. The CDR3 coding sequence is TGTGCCAGCAGCCTCAGGGACAGGGGGGGCTACACCTTC. Amino acids: CASSLRDRGGYTF.

The chain recombines TRBV19 with TRBJ1-5; a possible D gene is TRBD1 (5 bases). V was pared by 4 bases and J by 3 bases, with 10 bases between. Germline assignment: CDR1 LNHDA and CDR2 SQIVND (reference sequence). The length of the CDR3 is 14 residues. CDR3 loop: CASSTGHDNQPQHF. The DNA for the CDR3 is TGTGCCAGTAGTACCGGACACGACAATCAGCCCCAGCATTTT. Combining the CDR3 with reference TRBV19 and TRBJ1-5 gives the whole variable domain DGGITQSPKYLFRKEGQNVTLSCEQNLNHDAMYWYRQDPGQGLRLIYYSQIVNDFQKGDIAEGYSVSREKKESFPLTVTSAQKNPTAFYLCASSTGHDNQPQHFGDGTRLSIL.

CDR3 sequence: CASSLTLVGYGYTF. The CDR3 DNA sequence: TGTGCCAGCAGTTTAACCCTAGTTGGATATGGCTACACCTTC. This chain connects TRBV28 to TRBJ1-2; D unclear. V was pared by 2 bases and J by 5 bases, with 12 bases between. The length of the CDR3 is 14 residues. Germline assignment: CDR1 MDHEN and CDR2 SYDVKM.

CDR3 protein: CSADRFGGYTF. The DNA for the CDR3 is TGCAGTGCCGACAGGTTTGGTGGCTACACCTTC. The rearrangement uses TRBV20-1 and TRBJ1-2, with D tentatively TRBD1 (6 bases). Trimming shortened V by 6 bases and J by 7 bases, and 12 bases separated the two germline ends. This CDR3 is 11 amino acids long. Germline V CDR1 and CDR2: DFQATT, SNEGSKA (reference sequence).